This T cell receptor (beta chain) was identified in a study of shared clonotypes between healthy human individuals. Across the whole study: Plates per donor: three CD4 naive, three CD4 memory, two CD8 naive, one CD8 memory.

Concerning this clone: Its cognate antigen is unknown.

Findings and caveats of the study: Sharing across four donors was seen in around 5% of naive CD4 clonotypes. Sorted-subset sequencing was shown by rarefaction to be incomplete despite large depth.

Germline V CDR1 and CDR2: SGDLS, YYNGEE. The CDR3 runs 13 residues. J was trimmed by 4 bases and V by 4 bases; bases with no gene match: 5. Selected positively for CCR7 and CD45RO-negative, naive CD8 cells excluded terminally differentiated effector memory CD45RA+ cells. Researchers divided each subset's genomic DNA evenly across several immunoSEQ plates. The method was immunoSEQ multiplex PCR; TCRdb's version includes in-frame clones alone and lacks a portion of them. Counted here are around 1.9 million clones, roughly 93% occurring once; the ten biggest clones make up more than 1.5%. The source material was naive CD8+ T cells from PBMCs. This chain connects TRBV9 to TRBJ2-7, with TRBD2 identical over 7 bases. This TCR came from a man between 18 and 29 years old in good health. Some clones in this sample may be carry-over from other donors' samples. The CDR3 loop reads CASSFGEGYEQYF. For the CDR3, the DNA is TGTGCCAGCAGCTTCGGGGAGGGTTACGAGCAGTACTTC.